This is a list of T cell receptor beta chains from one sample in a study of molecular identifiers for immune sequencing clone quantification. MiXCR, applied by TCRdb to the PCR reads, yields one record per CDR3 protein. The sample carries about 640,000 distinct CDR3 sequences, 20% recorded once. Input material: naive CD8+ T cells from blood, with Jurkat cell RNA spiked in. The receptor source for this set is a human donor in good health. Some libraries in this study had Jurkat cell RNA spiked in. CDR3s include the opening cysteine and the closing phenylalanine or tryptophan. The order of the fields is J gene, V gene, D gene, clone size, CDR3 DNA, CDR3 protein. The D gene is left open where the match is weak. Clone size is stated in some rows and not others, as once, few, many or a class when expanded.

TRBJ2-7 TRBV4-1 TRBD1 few TGCGCCAGCAGCCATCTAGTCGGACAGGGGGCGCCCCTGGAGCAGTACTTC CASSHLVGQGAPLEQYF
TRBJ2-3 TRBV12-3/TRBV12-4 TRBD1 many TGTGCCAGCAGTTCCCGGGACAGGGGTGGTAGTGATACGCAGTATTTT CASSSRDRGGSDTQYF
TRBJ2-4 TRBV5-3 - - TGTGCCAGTCAACTAGCCAAAAACACTCAGTACTTC CASQLAKNTQYF
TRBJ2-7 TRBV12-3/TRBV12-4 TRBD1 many TGTGCCAGCAGCACAGGGGACAGGGCCTACGAGCAGTACTTC CASSTGDRAYEQYF
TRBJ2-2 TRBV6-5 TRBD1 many TGTGCCAGCAGTGTTACAGGGGGCACCGGGGAGCTGTTTTTT CASSVTGGTGELFF
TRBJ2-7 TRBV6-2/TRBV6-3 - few TGTGCCAGCAGTTACTCCTTCGGGTTTTCCCACGAGCAGTACTTC CASSYSFGFSHEQYF
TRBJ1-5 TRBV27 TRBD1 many TGTGCCAGCAGTTTCCTGGGACAGGCTAATCAGCCCCAGCATTTT CASSFLGQANQPQHF
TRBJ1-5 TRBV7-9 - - TGTGCCAGCAGCTTCCAGGGACTCGGTGGCAATCAGCCGCGGCATTTT CASSFQGLGGNQPRHF
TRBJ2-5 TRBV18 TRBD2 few TGTGCCAGCTCACCATCGGGACTAGCGGGGGTAGAGACCCAGTACTTC CASSPSGLAGVETQYF
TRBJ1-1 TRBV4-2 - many TGTGCCAGCAGCCAGGACAGTATGAACACTGAAGCTTTCTTT CASSQDSMNTEAFF
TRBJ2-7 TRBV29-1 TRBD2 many TGCAGCGTTGAAGGGCGGGAGCTCGAGCAGTACTTC CSVEGRELEQYF
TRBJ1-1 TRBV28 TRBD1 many TGTGCCAGCAGTCCCCCAAGTCCCGGGACAGCATCTAACACTGAAGCTTTCTTT CASSPPSPGTASNTEAFF
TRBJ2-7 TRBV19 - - TGTGCCAGTAGTATCGGCACAGGGTTTTACGAGCAGTACTTC CASSIGTGFYEQYF
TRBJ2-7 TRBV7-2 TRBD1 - TGTGCCAGCAGCTCTATTTACCGGGACAGGCATTCCTACGAGCAGTACTTC CASSSIYRDRHSYEQYF
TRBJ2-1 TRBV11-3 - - TGTGCCAGCAGCCTACTCTTTGAATCCCTGAGGGGTCCAAATGAGCAGTTCTTC CASSLLFESLRGPNEQFF
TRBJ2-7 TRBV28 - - TGTGCCGGCAGTTTGGAGAGGGGTGCATACGAGCAGTACTTC CAGSLERGAYEQYF
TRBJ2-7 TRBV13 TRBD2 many TGTGCCAGCAGCTTAGGCCCGGCTAGCGGGAGCTACGAGCAGTACTTC CASSLGPASGSYEQYF
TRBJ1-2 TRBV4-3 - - TGCGCCAGCAGCCAAGTACATAGCAGGGGCTATGGCTACACCTTC CASSQVHSRGYGYTF
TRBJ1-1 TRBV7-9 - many TGTGCCAGCGGGTTTATGAACACTGAAGCTTTCTTT CASGFMNTEAFF
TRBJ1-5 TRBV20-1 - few TGCAGTGCTAGTAGGGACACCTTCAATCAGCCCCAGCATTTT CSASRDTFNQPQHF
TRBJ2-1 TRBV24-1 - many TGTGCCACCCGGTCCGCCGGAAGGGGGGCCAGGGTGGATGAGCAGTTCTTC CATRSAGRGARVDEQFF
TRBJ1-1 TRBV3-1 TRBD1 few TGTGCCAGCAGCCCAACAGGGGACACTGGAGCTTTCTTT CASSPTGDTGAFF
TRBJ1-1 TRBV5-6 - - TGTGCCAGCAACTCTTTTAACACTGAAGCTTTCTTT CASNSFNTEAFF
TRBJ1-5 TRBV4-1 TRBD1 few TGCGCCAGCAGCCACCCTGGACAGGGGCAGTCAGAAAAGCATTTT CASSHPGQGQSEKHF
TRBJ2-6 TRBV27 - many TGTGCCAGCAGTGCGGTAGGCTTGTTCGGGGCCAACGTCCTGACTTTC CASSAVGLFGANVLTF
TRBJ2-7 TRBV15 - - TGTGCCACCAGCAGAGATCTTGGGGCCTTATCCGAGCAGTACTTC CATSRDLGALSEQYF
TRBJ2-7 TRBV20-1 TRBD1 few TGCAGTGCCCAGGACAGGGGGGATACCTACGAGCAGTACTTC CSAQDRGDTYEQYF
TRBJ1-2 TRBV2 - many TGTGCCCGTTCTTTGGACACTAACTATGGCTACACCTTC CARSLDTNYGYTF
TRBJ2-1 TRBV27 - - TGTGCCAGCAGTTGGGTGGGCGAGGTCTACAATGAGCAGTTCTTC CASSWVGEVYNEQFF
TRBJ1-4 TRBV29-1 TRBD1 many TGCAGCGTTGAAGAGGACAGGGACGAACTGTTTTTT CSVEEDRDELFF
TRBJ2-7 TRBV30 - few TGTGCCTGGAGTGTACAACCCCACGAGCAGTACTTC CAWSVQPHEQYF
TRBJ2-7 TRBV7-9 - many TGTGCCAGCAGCTTCGCCAGCGGCCCCATCGAGCAGTACTTC CASSFASGPIEQYF
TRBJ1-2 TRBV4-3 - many TGCGCCAGCAGCCAAGACCGGACAGCTGATAACTATGGCTACACCTTC CASSQDRTADNYGYTF
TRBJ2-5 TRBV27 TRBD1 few TGTGCCAGCAGTTTAGACGGGACAGGTTGGCAGACCCAGTACTTC CASSLDGTGWQTQYF
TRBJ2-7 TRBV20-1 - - TGCAGTGCTGCCCCCCGGGGCGGGCGCTTCTTCTCCTACGAGCAGTACTTC CSAAPRGGRFFSYEQYF
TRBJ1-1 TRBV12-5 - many TGTGCTAGTGGCTACGAGCGAACTGAAGCTTTCTTT CASGYERTEAFF
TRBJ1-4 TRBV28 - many TGTGCCAGCAGTTTCTTGCCAGGAACTCACAATGAAAAACTGTTTTTT CASSFLPGTHNEKLFF
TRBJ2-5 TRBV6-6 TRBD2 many TGTGCCAGCAGTTACTCGACGGGAGGGTTAGAGACCCAGTACTTC CASSYSTGGLETQYF
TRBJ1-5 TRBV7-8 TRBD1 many TGTGCCAGCAGCTCCGACAGGGGCTACAGTCTTATGGATTATAGCAATCAGCCCCAGCATTTT CASSSDRGYSLMDYSNQPQHF
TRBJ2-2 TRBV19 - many TGTGCCAGTAGTATGGCGGCAGGGGATCTCCCAACCGGGGAGCTGTTTTTT CASSMAAGDLPTGELFF
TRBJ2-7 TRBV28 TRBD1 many TGTGCCAGCAGTCCGACCCAGGGGACAGGGAAGTACGAGCAGTACTTC CASSPTQGTGKYEQYF
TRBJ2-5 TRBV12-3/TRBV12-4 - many TGTGCCAGCAGTTTAGCGACATGGCCTCAAGAGACCCAGTACTTC CASSLATWPQETQYF
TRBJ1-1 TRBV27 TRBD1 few TGTGCCAGCAGTTTAACAGGGGGTTCCTCATTTATTATGAACACTGAAGCTTTCTTT CASSLTGGSSFIMNTEAFF
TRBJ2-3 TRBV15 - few TGTGCCACCAGCGGGGGGCGTCCGAGTGGAGATACGCAGTATTTT CATSGGRPSGDTQYF
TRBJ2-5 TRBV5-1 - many TGCGCCAGCAGCTTGGAAGGAGTTGGTCGGGACAACATGACCCAGTACTTC CASSLEGVGRDNMTQYF
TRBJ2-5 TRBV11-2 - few TGTGCCAGCAGCTTAGATCCGGGCCGTACGGGAGAGACCCAGTACTTC CASSLDPGRTGETQYF
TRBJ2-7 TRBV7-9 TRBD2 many TGTGCCAGCAGCTCCTTTAGCGGGGGAGAGGCCTACGAGCAGTACTTC CASSSFSGGEAYEQYF
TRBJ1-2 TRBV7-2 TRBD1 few TGTGCCAGCAGCTTACCTTGGACAGGGGACTATGGCTACACCTTC CASSLPWTGDYGYTF
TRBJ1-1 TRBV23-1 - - TGCGCCAGCAGTCAACCAACGAGGCAGGCGGGGACTGAAGCTTTCTTT CASSQPTRQAGTEAFF
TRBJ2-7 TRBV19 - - TGTTCCAGTAGTATAGGCCTAGGCCTGGACAACGAGCAGTACTTC CSSSIGLGLDNEQYF
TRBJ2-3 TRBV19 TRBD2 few TGTGCCAGTAGTTGGACTAGCGGGATCACAGATACGCAGTATTTT CASSWTSGITDTQYF
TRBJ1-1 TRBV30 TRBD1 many TGTGCCTGGATCGAGGACAGGGCGTCTGAAGCTTTCTTT CAWIEDRASEAFF
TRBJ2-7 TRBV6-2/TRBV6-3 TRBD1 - TGTGCCAGCAGGGTGACAGGGAGCTCCTACGAGCAGTACTTC CASRVTGSSYEQYF
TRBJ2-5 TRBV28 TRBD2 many TGTGCCAGCAGTTCTGGGACTAGCGACCAAGAGACCCAGTACTTC CASSSGTSDQETQYF
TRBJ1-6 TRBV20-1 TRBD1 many TGCAGTGCTCCGACAGGGGTTCATAATTCACCCCTCCACTTT CSAPTGVHNSPLHF
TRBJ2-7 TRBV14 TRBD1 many TGTGCCAGCAGCCACGCCAGACCTTCGGGACAGGATACCTGGGAGCAGTACTTC CASSHARPSGQDTWEQYF
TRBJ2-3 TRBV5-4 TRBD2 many TGTGCCAGCAGCTCCCCACTAGCGGGGGACGCATTAGATACGCAGTATTTT CASSSPLAGDALDTQYF
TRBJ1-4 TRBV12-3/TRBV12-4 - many TGTGCCAGCAGTTTAGGGGCAGAGAAAACTAATGAAAAACTGTTTTTT CASSLGAEKTNEKLFF
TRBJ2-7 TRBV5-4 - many TGTGCCAGCAGCTTTCAGGGTGGGGAGCAGTACTTC CASSFQGGEQYF
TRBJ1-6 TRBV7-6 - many TGTGCCAGCAGCTCCGAGCAAAGCTCCTATAATTCACCCCTCCACTTT CASSSEQSSYNSPLHF